This T cell receptor beta chain was recorded in a study of OX40 agonist ivuxolimab in advanced cancers. General study findings and limits: At 0.1 to 3.0 mg/kg and by week 6, CD4+ and CD8+ T cells in the blood had expanded clonally.

Method: immunoSEQ multiplex PCR; TCRdb's copy keeps in-frame clones and lacks some. The sample records approximately 26,000 clones, 60% to 85% being singletons. CDR3 length: 15 amino acids. Germline trimming cut 5 bases from V and 1 base from J; bases unmatched to any gene: 7. Germline V gene sequence: CDR1 LNHNV, CDR2 YYDKDF (reference sequence). As concerns this clone: Antigen specificity is unknown.

This specimen was CD4+ or CD8+ T cells sorted from blood, taken in a trial of the OX40 agonist ivuxolimab. The origin of this receptor is an adult with an advanced solid tumor such as melanoma, head and neck, liver or kidney cancer. The J gene is TRBJ1-1, the V gene TRBV15; 7 nucleotides agree with TRBD1. The CDR3 protein is CATSLPGQTNTEAFF. CDR3 sequence (DNA): TGTGCCACCAGCTTACCGGGACAGACGAACACTGAAGCTTTCTTT.